Sequencing of this T cell receptor (beta chain) was carried out in a study of response to subunit inactivated influenza vaccine (dated by TCRdb to the late 2010s). Turning to the overall study: The study used deep quantitative T cell receptor repertoire profiling to track responses to a trivalent subunit inactivated influenza vaccine. On the study overall, not on this receptor specifically: According to the authors, only a limited number of new T cells may be recruited by each seasonal influenza vaccination.

This clonotype was counted between two and nine times. The clone's antigen remains unknown. Per-base qualities were not stored, and no clone one base away is much larger. The library was generated by RT-PCR. TCRdb lists the instrument as Illumina HiSeq 2500. In TCRdb, the public reads were trimmed at Q25 with fastp and aligned with MiXCR, with productive beta chains retained. When rows share a CDR3 protein, they turn into one entry using the most common DNA and genes. For this sample the table gives 400,000 to 650,000 distinct CDR3 sequences, of which approximately 7.2% were detected only once. The top ten clones comprise about an eighth of the sample. This receptor was taken from a man aged 50 to 69 who received an inactivated influenza vaccine. Donor details come from another sample of the same person, matched by shared clones. The material sequenced was PBMCs from blood, taken around 25 months after vaccination.

The DNA sequence is TGCAGTGCTCCTCCTACGGGGACAGGGCAAGAGACCCAGTACTTC. Its protein reads: CSAPPTGTGQETQYF. This chain joins TRBV20-1 to TRBJ2-5, with 9 junctional bases fitting TRBD1. Based on the germline V gene (reference sequence), the CDR1 and CDR2 sequences are DFQATT and SNEGSKA. The CDR3 runs 15 amino acids, cysteine and phenylalanine included. Only the CDR3 region is kept as DNA, spanning 45 bases read in frame from base 1. Ends trimmed: V by 5 bases, J by 2 bases; bases unmatched to a gene: 9.